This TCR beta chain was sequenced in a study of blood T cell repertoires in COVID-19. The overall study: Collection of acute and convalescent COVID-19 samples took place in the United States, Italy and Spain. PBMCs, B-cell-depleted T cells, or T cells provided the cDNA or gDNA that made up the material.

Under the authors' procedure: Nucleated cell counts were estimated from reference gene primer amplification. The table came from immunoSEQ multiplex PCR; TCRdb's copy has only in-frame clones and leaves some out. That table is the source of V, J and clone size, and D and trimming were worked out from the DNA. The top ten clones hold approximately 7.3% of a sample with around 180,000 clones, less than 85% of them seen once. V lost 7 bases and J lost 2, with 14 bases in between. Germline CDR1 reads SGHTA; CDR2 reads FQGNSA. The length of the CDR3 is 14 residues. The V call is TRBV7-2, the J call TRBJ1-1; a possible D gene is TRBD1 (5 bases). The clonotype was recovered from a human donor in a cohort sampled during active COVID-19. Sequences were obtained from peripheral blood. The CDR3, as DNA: TGTGCCAGCAATACAGGCGTGGGTAACACTGAAGCTTTCTTT. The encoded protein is CASNTGVGNTEAFF.